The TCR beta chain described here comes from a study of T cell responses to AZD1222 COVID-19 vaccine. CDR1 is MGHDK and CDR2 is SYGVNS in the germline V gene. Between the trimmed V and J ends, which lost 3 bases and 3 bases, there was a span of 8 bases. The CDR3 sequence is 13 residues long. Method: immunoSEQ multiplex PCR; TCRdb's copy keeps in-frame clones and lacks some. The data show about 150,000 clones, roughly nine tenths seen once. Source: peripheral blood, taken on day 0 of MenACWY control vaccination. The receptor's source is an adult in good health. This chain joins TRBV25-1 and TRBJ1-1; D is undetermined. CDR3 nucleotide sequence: TGTGCCAGCAGTGACGGCACCTACACTGAAGCTTTCTTT. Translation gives CASSDGTYTEAFF.